This passage covers 14 T cell receptor beta chains from one sample sequenced in a study of cytomegalovirus exposure and HLA in healthy donors. The primer mix had 60 Vbeta and 13 Jbeta primers. Data came from immunoSEQ multiplex PCR; TCRdb stores just in-frame clones and leaves some out. The table has about 130,000 clones, 80% to 85% seen once. Material for sequencing was PBMCs. The receptors stem from a boy between 5 and 17 years old in good health and CMV-seronegative.

V gene TRBV4-2 combines with J gene TRBJ2-3; 13 nucleotides align to TRBD2. The V segment lost 0 bases and the J segment 6 bases; nucleotides outside the gene matches: 18. This CDR3 is 21 amino acids long. CDR1 and CDR2 from the germline V gene are LGHNA and YNFKEQ. CDR3 amino acids: CASSQDRDLFGLAGEEDTQYF. The CDR3 DNA follows: TGTGCCAGCAGCCAAGATCGGGATCTTTTCGGACTAGCGGGAGAGGAGGATACGCAGTATTTT.

The rearrangement joins TRBV4-1 to TRBJ1-5, with no clear D. V dropped 1 base and J dropped 1 base, with 5 bases sitting between them. The length of the CDR3 is 14 residues. The germline V gene has CDR1 MGHRA and CDR2 YSYEKL. CDR3 in amino acids: CASSQGASNQPQHF. The DNA for the CDR3 is TGCGCCAGCAGCCAAGGGGCGAGCAATCAGCCCCAGCATTTT.

V usage is TRBV30 and J usage is TRBJ2-6, with 8 bases lining up with TRBD1. Per germline, CDR1 GTSNPN and CDR2 SVGIG (reference sequence). CDR3 size: 18 residues. V shed 3 bases and J 3 bases; nucleotides not matched to a gene: 13. CDR3 bases: TGTGCCTGGAGGCCTCCAGGGGGCGCTGGAAGTGGGGCCAACGTCCTGACTTTC. It encodes CAWRPPGGAGSGANVLTF.

The rearrangement links TRBV21-1 to TRBJ1-2. TRBV21-1 is reported as a pseudogene. The CDR3 loop spans 15 amino acids. DNA for the CDR3: TGTGCCAGCAGCCCTCTTGGGGGGTCCGACTATGGCTACACCTTC. This translates into CASSPLGGSDYGYTF.

The rearrangement uses TRBV7-9 and TRBJ2-7; 9 bases fit TRBD2. This CDR3 contains 16 residues. Germline V gene data show CDR1 as SEHNR and CDR2 as FQNEAQ (reference sequence). The junction had 11 bases not matched to a gene; V was cut back by 1 base and J by 7 bases. CDR3 sequence (DNA): TGTGCCAGCAGCTTAGGTAGAGGACTAGCGCTTTGGGAGCAGTACTTC. It encodes CASSLGRGLALWEQYF.

V usage is TRBV6-6 and J usage is TRBJ2-5, with 8 bases matching TRBD2. V dropped 4 bases and J dropped 7; count of bases not matched to a gene: 11. The CDR3 sequence is 15 residues long. Germline CDR1 MNHNY, CDR2 SVGAGI (reference sequence). In DNA form, the CDR3 reads TGTGCCAGCAGTTCGTCCGGGACTAGGGGTAGGACCCAGTACTTC. Protein product: CASSSSGTRGRTQYF.

The rearrangement links TRBV5-6 to TRBJ2-7; D gene unclear. The germline V gene encodes CDR1 SGHDT and CDR2 YYEEEE. The CDR3 sequence is 15 residues long. The V and J ends lost 9 bases and 5 bases respectively, with 24 bases between them. CDR3 nucleotides: TGTGCCATACCCCCTGATTATACCTGGCTCGACGAGCAGTACTTC. It codes for CAIPPDYTWLDEQYF.

This clone was seen a single time. The chain uses TRBV4-1 and TRBJ2-3; 8 bases match TRBD2. CDR3 length: 16 amino acids. With 1 base clipped from V and 0 bases from J, the junction kept 3 bases outside the gene matches. Looked up from germline, CDR1 is MGHRA and CDR2 is YSYEKL. In DNA, the CDR3 is TGCGCCAGCAGCCAAGGAGCGGGGGTGAGCACAGATACGCAGTATTTT. Translation: CASSQGAGVSTDTQYF.

This clone was observed a single time. The rearrangement uses TRBV27 and TRBJ1-5; TRBD1 matches 10 bases. The CDR3 has 15 residues. V shed 5 bases and J 5 bases; nucleotides not matched to a gene: 6. CDR1 and CDR2 (germline): MNHEY, SMNVEV (reference sequence). The CDR3 region has the DNA TGTGCCAGCAGTCCTCGGACAGGGGGACATCAGCCCCAGCATTTT. This codes for CASSPRTGGHQPQHF.

This chain links TRBV10-3 with TRBJ2-3; 13 bases match TRBD2. Germline V gene lookup returns CDR1 ENHRY and CDR2 SYGVKD. The V and J ends lost 5 bases and 5 bases, in that order; junction bases with no gene match: 7. CDR3 length: 16 residues. CDR3: CAISQGLAGVGDTQYF. As DNA, the CDR3 is TGTGCCATCAGTCAAGGACTAGCGGGAGTGGGAGATACGCAGTATTTT.

The gene calls are TRBV13 and TRBJ2-1, with TRBD2 matching over 10 bases. The CDR3 is 16 amino acids. The germline gives CDR1 PRHDT, CDR2 FYEKMQ (reference sequence). V lost 5 bases to trimming and J lost 8 bases; unmatched junction nucleotides: 12. This CDR3 reads CASSAVISGRSDEQFF. DNA for the CDR3: TGTGCCAGCAGCGCCGTAATTAGCGGGAGGTCTGATGAGCAGTTCTTC.

The CDR3 coding sequence is TGTGCCAGCAGCTTTGGGAGACTAGCGAACAATGAGCAGTTCTTC. Its protein product is CASSFGRLANNEQFF. V gene TRBV7-8 combines with J gene TRBJ2-1, with 8 bases that match TRBD2. The CDR3 is 15 residues long. V lost 3 bases, J lost 5 bases, and 6 bases stayed unmatched. Germline CDR1 SGHVS, CDR2 FQNEAQ.

The gene calls are TRBV7-3 and TRBJ2-3; D perhaps matches TRBD2 (6 bases). CDR1 is SGHTA and CDR2 is FQGTGA in the germline V gene. Deletions cut 3 bases from V and 5 bases from J, with 12 bases between. CDR3 length: 14 residues. CDR3 residues: CASSFRLGGDTQYF. The CDR3 DNA follows: TGTGCCAGCAGCTTCCGACTAGGAGGAGATACGCAGTATTTT.

This clone was counted only a few times. V and J are TRBV5-1 and TRBJ1-1, with 10 bases lining up with TRBD1. V was clipped by 0 bases and J by 5 bases; unmatched bases: 1. Germline V CDR1 and CDR2: SGHRS, YFSETQ. The CDR3 length is 14 residues. CDR3 residues: CASSLGDRGTEAFF. The DNA of the CDR3 is TGCGCCAGCAGCTTGGGGGACAGGGGAACTGAAGCTTTCTTT.